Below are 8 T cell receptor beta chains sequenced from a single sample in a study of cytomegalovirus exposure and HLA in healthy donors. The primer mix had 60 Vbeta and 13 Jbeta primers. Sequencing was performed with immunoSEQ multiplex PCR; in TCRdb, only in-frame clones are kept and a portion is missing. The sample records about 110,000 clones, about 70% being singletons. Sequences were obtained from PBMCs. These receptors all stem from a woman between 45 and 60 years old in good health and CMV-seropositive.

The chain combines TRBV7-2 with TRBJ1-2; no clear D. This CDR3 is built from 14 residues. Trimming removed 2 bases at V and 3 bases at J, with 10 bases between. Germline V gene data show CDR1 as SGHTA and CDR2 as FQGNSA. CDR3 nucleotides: TGTGCCAGCAGCTTACGTTTTTCTGACTATGGCTACACCTTC. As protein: CASSLRFSDYGYTF.

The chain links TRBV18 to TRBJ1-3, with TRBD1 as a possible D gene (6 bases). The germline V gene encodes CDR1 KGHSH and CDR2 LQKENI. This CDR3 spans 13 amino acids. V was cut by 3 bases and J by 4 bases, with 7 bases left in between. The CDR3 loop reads CASSPGAGNTIYF. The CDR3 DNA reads TGTGCCAGCTCACCGGGGGCCGGAAACACCATATATTTT. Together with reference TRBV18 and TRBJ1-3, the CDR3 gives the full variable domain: NAGVMQNPRHLVRRRGQEARLRCSPMKGHSHVYWYRQLPEEGLKFMVYLQKENIIDESGMPKERFSAEFPKEGPSILRIQQVVRGDSAAYFCASSPGAGNTIYFGEGSWLTVV.

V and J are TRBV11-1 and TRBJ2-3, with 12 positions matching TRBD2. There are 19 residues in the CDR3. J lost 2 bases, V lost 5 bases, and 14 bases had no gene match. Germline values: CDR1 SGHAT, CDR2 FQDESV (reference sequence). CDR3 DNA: TGTGCCAGCAGCCTGGGGGTGACTAGCGGGGGTCTGTACACAGATACGCAGTATTTT. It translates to CASSLGVTSGGLYTDTQYF.

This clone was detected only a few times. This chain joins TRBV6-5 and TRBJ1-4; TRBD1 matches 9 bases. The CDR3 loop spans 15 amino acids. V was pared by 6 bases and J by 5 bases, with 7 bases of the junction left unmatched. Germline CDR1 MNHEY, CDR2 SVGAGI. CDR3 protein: CASRYGGQGNEKLFF. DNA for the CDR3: TGTGCCAGCAGATACGGGGGACAGGGCAATGAAAAACTGTTTTTT.

The CDR3 sequence: CASSLSGGVRTEAFF. For the CDR3, the DNA is TGTGCCAGCAGCTTAAGTGGGGGGGTTAGAACTGAAGCTTTCTTT. The chain has TRBV11-2 and TRBJ1-1, with D perhaps TRBD1 (5 bases). The CDR3 covers 15 residues. Trimming took off 2 bases at V and 5 bases at J, with 15 bases between the two ends. Germline loops: CDR1 SGHAT, CDR2 FQNNGV.

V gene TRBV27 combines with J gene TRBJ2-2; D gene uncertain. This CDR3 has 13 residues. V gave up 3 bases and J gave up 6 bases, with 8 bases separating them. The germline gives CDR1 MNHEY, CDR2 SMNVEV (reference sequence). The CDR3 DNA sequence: TGTGCCAGCAGTTTTAGGAGTCCCGGGGAGCTGTTTTTT. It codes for CASSFRSPGELFF.

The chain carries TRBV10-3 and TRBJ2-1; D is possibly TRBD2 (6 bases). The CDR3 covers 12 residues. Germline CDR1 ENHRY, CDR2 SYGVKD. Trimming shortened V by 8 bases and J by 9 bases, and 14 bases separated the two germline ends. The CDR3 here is CAIALEGGEQFF. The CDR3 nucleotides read TGTGCCATCGCGCTAGAGGGAGGTGAGCAGTTCTTC.

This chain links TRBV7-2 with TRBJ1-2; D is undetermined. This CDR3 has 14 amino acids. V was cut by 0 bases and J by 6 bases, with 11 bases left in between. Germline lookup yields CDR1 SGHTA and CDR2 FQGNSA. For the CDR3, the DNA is TGTGCCAGCAGCTTAGCTGTCAGTCGCAATGGCTACACCTTC. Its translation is CASSLAVSRNGYTF.